This T cell receptor (beta chain) came from a study of cytomegalovirus exposure and HLA in healthy donors. Findings of the study overall: Confirmation was obtained in vitro that a few CMV-associated chains are specific for CMV antigens.

Points on this clone: Its cognate antigen is unknown.

A multiplex PCR was run with 60 Vbeta primers and 13 Jbeta primers. Clones were sequenced by immunoSEQ multiplex PCR, and TCRdb holds only the in-frame ones, with some missing. The repertoire consists of 120,000 to 150,000 clones, with 82% occurring once and the leading ten covering 2% to 3%. This TCR derives from a male donor in good health and CMV-seronegative. Sequencing input: PBMCs.

The DNA for the CDR3 is TGTGCCAGCAGTAGGGGCGGGGATTCCTACGAGCAGTACTTC. Its protein product is CASSRGGDSYEQYF. This chain links TRBV7-6 with TRBJ2-7; a weak D match, TRBD2 (6 bases). The CDR3 covers 14 residues. Germline CDR1 and CDR2: SGHVS and FNYEAQ. V lost 6 bases and J lost 1, with 13 bases in between.